The TCR beta chain under discussion was sequenced for a study of T cell repertoires in cytomegalovirus infection. For the study at large: CMV epitopes, recently identified HLA-C-restricted and well-studied HLA-B-restricted, were used.

TCRdb itself ran the reads through MiXCR, one entry per CDR3 protein. Of some 150,000 distinct CDR3 sequences listed, roughly 32% are singletons. This clonotype came up many times. Its target is not known. The CDR3 runs to 15 residues. J gave up 2 bases and V 6 bases, and 8 bases lay outside the gene matches. CDR1 is MNHEY and CDR2 is SVGEGT in the germline V gene. The specimen comprised CD8+ T cells from cultured PBMCs, sampled from culture after CMV antigen stimulation. This sequence originates from a human donor in good health (CMV status not recorded). Some clones in this sample may be carry-over from other donors' samples. The rearrangement joins TRBV6-2 or TRBV6-3 to TRBJ2-7, with 9 bases identical to TRBD1. The CDR3 protein is CASRAGTGKTYEQYF. For the CDR3, the DNA is TGTGCCAGCAGGGCTGGGACAGGGAAAACCTACGAGCAGTACTTC.